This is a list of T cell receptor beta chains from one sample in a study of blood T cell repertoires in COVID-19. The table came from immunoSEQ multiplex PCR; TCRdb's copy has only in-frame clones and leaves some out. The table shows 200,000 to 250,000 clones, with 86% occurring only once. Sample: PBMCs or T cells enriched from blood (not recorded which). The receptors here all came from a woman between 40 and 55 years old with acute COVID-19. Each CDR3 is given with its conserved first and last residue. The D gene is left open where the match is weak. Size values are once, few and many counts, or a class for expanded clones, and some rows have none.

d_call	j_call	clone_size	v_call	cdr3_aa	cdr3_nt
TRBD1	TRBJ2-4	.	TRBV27	CASSSTQGAGQYF	TGTGCCAGCAGTTCCACACAGGGGGCGGGACAGTACTTC
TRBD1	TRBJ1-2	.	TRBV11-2	CASSQGTANYGYTF	TGTGCCAGCAGCCAAGGGACAGCCAACTATGGCTACACCTTC
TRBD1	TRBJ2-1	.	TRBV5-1	CASSLATGVRRNNEQFF	TGCGCCAGCAGCTTGGCAACAGGGGTTCGTAGGAACAATGAGCAGTTCTTC
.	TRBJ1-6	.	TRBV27	CASSYRQLTNSPLHF	TGTGCCAGCAGTTACCGACAGCTTACGAATTCACCCCTCCACTTT
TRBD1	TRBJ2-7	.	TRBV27	CASTSTATGSVTYEQYF	TGTGCCAGCACCTCTACGGCGACAGGGAGTGTCACCTACGAGCAGTACTTC
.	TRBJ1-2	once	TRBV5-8	CASSLMGGDYGYTF	TGTGCCAGCAGCTTGATGGGGGGGGACTATGGCTACACCTTC
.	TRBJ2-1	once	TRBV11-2	CASSLSQFSYNEQFF	TGTGCCAGCAGCTTATCCCAGTTTTCCTACAATGAGCAGTTCTTC
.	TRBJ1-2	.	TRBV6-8	CASSPVIEGYGYTF	TGTGCCAGCAGTCCGGTCATAGAGGGCTATGGCTACACCTTC
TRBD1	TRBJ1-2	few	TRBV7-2	CASSLDRGNGYTF	TGTGCCAGCAGCTTGGACAGGGGAAATGGCTACACCTTC
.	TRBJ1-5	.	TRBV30	CAWSVLSQPQHF	TGTGCCTGGAGTGTCCTCAGTCAGCCCCAGCATTTT
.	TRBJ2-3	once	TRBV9	CASSVQPSGSTDTQYF	TGTGCCAGCAGCGTGCAGCCTTCGGGGAGCACAGATACGCAGTATTTT
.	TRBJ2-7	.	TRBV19	CASSIAQGHEQYF	TGTGCCAGTAGTATAGCCCAGGGTCACGAGCAGTACTTC
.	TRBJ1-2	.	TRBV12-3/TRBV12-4	CASSSPLNYGYTF	TGTGCCAGCAGTTCCCCCCTTAACTATGGCTACACCTTC
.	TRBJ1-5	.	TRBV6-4	CASSDRRGWGNQPQHF	TGTGCCAGCAGTGACAGGAGGGGCTGGGGCAATCAGCCCCAGCATTTT
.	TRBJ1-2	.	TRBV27	CASSLSITFPRYYGYTF	TGTGCCAGCAGTTTATCGATAACTTTTCCCCGGTACTATGGCTACACCTTC
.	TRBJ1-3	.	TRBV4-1	CASSPKPPTLSGNTIYF	TGCGCCAGCAGCCCGAAACCACCTACCCTCTCTGGAAACACCATATATTTT
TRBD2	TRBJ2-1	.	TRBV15	CATSRDRGGPVSEQFF	TGTGCCACCAGCAGAGACCGGGGGGGGCCTGTGAGTGAGCAGTTCTTC
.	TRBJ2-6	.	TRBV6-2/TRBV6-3	CASSYDSSGANVLTF	TGTGCCAGCAGTTATGACAGTTCTGGGGCCAACGTCCTGACTTTC
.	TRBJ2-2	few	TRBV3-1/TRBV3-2	CASSLQGYTGELFF	TGTGCCAGCAGCCTCCAGGGGTACACCGGGGAGCTGTTTTTT
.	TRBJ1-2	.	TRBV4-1	CASRGGGGYGYTF	TGCGCCAGCCGAGGGGGGGGTGGCTATGGCTACACCTTC
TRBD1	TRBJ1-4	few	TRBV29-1	CSVDLTGGGEKLFF	TGCAGCGTTGATTTGACAGGGGGAGGTGAAAAACTGTTTTTT
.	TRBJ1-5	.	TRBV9	CASSVGQGKGQPQHF	TGTGCCAGCAGCGTAGGGCAGGGGAAAGGTCAGCCCCAGCATTTT
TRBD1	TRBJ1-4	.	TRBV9	CASSERGPGTATNEKLFF	TGTGCCAGCAGCGAGAGGGGGCCGGGGACAGCAACTAATGAAAAACTGTTTTTT
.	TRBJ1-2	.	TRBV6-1	CASSENPQANYGYTF	TGTGCCAGCAGTGAAAACCCACAGGCTAACTATGGCTACACCTTC
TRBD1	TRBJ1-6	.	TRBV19	CASSRSGTGGGSYNSPLHF	TGTGCCAGTAGTAGATCCGGGACAGGGGGAGGCTCCTATAATTCACCCCTCCACTTT
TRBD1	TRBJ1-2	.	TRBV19	CASNRPGGNYGYTF	TGTGCCAGTAATAGGCCAGGGGGTAACTATGGCTACACCTTC
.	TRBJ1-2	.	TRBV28	CAVQVKYGYTF	TGTGCCGTACAGGTCAAATATGGCTACACCTTC
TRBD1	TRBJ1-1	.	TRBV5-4	CASSLVGGTMNTEAFF	TGTGCCAGCAGCTTAGTAGGGGGCACCATGAACACTGAAGCTTTCTTT
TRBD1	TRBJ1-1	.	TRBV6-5	CASRRTGGGTEAFF	TGTGCCAGCAGGAGGACAGGGGGCGGCACTGAAGCTTTCTTT
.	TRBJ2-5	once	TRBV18	CASSPKRQGETQYF	TGTGCCAGCTCACCAAAGAGGCAGGGAGAGACCCAGTACTTC
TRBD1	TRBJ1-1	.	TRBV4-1	CASSPRQGHTEAFF	TGCGCCAGCAGCCCTCGACAGGGCCACACTGAAGCTTTCTTT
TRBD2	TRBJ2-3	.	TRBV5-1	CASSPMTSGGATDTQYF	TGCGCCAGCAGCCCTATGACTAGCGGGGGGGCCACAGATACGCAGTATTTT
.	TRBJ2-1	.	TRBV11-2	CASSLERGNEQFF	TGTGCCAGCAGCCTTGAACGGGGAAATGAGCAGTTCTTC
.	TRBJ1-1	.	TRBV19	CASSVSPAAGNTEAFF	TGTGCCAGTAGTGTCTCTCCCGCGGCGGGTAACACTGAAGCTTTCTTT
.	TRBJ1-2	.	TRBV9	CASSPRGEPGGYGYTF	TGTGCCAGCAGCCCACGTGGAGAGCCCGGTGGCTATGGCTACACCTTC
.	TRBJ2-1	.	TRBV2	CASRPGLNSYNEQFF	TGTGCCAGCAGACCGGGTCTCAACTCCTACAATGAGCAGTTCTTC
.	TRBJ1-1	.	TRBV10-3	CAISESRETEAFF	TGTGCCATCAGTGAGTCGAGAGAGACTGAAGCTTTCTTT
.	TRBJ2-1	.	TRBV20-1	CSAVDRSSQFF	TGCAGTGCCGTGGACAGAAGCTCTCAGTTCTTC